A selection of T cell receptor beta chains follows, all from one sample in a study of vaccination effects on CD4 cells after COVID-19. Antigen specificity for these receptors is unknown. Only in-frame clones appear in the TCRdb table, and some are missing; sequencing was by immunoSEQ multiplex PCR. Of 50,000 to 75,000 clones detected, approximately 72% appear once; the ten largest clones hold under 30%. Sequenced material: CD4+ T cells from PBMCs cultured without peptide, taken before COVID-19 vaccination. These receptors were obtained from a human donor who had a prior SARS-CoV-2 infection. Both conserved end residues are part of each CDR3. The D gene is left open where the match is weak. Expanded clones are given a class, and other clones once, few, many or no size at all.

V,size,J,length,D,DNA,CDR3
TRBV11-2,NA,TRBJ2-5,12,NA,TGTGCCAGCAGCCAAAACAGGCAAACCCAGTACTTC,CASSQNRQTQYF
TRBV4-1,NA,TRBJ1-2,14,TRBD1,TGCGCCAGCAGCCGACAGGGATTTGGTTATGGCTACACCTTC,CASSRQGFGYGYTF
TRBV11-3,NA,TRBJ2-7,17,TRBD2,TGTGCCAGCAGCTTACGGGCCGAGACTAGCGGGAGCGACGAGCAGTACTTC,CASSLRAETSGSDEQYF
TRBV29-1,NA,TRBJ2-7,16,NA,TGCAGCGTGAGGGGGGGCCGGGACAGGACAACCTACGAGCAGTACTTC,CSVRGGRDRTTYEQYF
TRBV9,NA,TRBJ2-1,17,NA,TGTGCCAGCAGCGTAGGCATCTCGGGGGTACCCGACAATGAGCAGTTCTTC,CASSVGISGVPDNEQFF
TRBV9,NA,TRBJ2-1,13,NA,TGTGCCAGCAGCGTGGACGAAACTAGTGAGCAGTTCTTC,CASSVDETSEQFF
TRBV10-3,NA,TRBJ2-3,14,NA,TGTGCCATCAGCCCGGGACTGAGCACAGATACGCAGTATTTT,CAISPGLSTDTQYF
TRBV3-1/TRBV3-2,NA,TRBJ2-1,12,NA,TGTGCCAGCAGCCAATTGGACAATGAGCAGTTCTTC,CASSQLDNEQFF
TRBV19,once,TRBJ2-5,13,NA,TGTGCCAGTAGTATGACAGTGGCTACGACCCAGTACTTC,CASSMTVATTQYF
TRBV9,NA,TRBJ2-7,14,NA,TGTGCCAGCAGCGTAGGGGTCCAGAACTACGAGCAGTACTTC,CASSVGVQNYEQYF
TRBV7-9,few,TRBJ1-2,17,TRBD1,TGTGCCAGCAGCCGGCAGGGGGATCTTTACCCTAACTATGGCTACACCTTC,CASSRQGDLYPNYGYTF
TRBV7-9,NA,TRBJ2-5,15,NA,TGTGCCAGCAGCTCAGGGACCACTTTGGCAGAGACCCAGTACTTC,CASSSGTTLAETQYF
TRBV7-3,NA,TRBJ2-1,15,TRBD2,TGTGCCAGCAGCCCGCGACTAGCGGGGACCAATGAGCAGTTCTTC,CASSPRLAGTNEQFF
TRBV4-1,NA,TRBJ2-6,16,NA,TGCGCCAGCAGCCGCAACGAGGGCTCTGGGGCCAACGTCCTGACTTTC,CASSRNEGSGANVLTF
TRBV6-2/TRBV6-3,NA,TRBJ2-6,16,NA,TGTGCCAGCAGCACTACGCGGGGCTCTGGGGCCAACGTCCTGACTTTC,CASSTTRGSGANVLTF
TRBV7-6,NA,TRBJ2-3,12,NA,TGTGCCAGCAGCCGATGGGGAGATACGCAGTATTTT,CASSRWGDTQYF
TRBV3-1/TRBV3-2,NA,TRBJ2-6,16,NA,TGTGCCAGCAGCCCCCGTCCTAGCTCTGGGGCCAACGTCCTGACTTTC,CASSPRPSSGANVLTF
TRBV4-1,few,TRBJ2-2,14,NA,TGCGCCAGCAGCCAAGAGGCGTGGGCCGGGGAGCTGTTTTTT,CASSQEAWAGELFF
TRBV3-1/TRBV3-2,NA,TRBJ1-2,13,NA,TGTGCCAGCAGCCAAGATCACATCTATGGCTACACCTTC,CASSQDHIYGYTF
TRBV7-9,few,TRBJ2-2,14,TRBD2,TGTGCCAGCAGCCCTGGACTAGCGGCCGGGGAGCTGTTTTTT,CASSPGLAAGELFF
TRBV5-4,NA,TRBJ2-5,16,TRBD2,TGTGCCAGCAGCTTGGGGCAAGCGGGGACCCAAGAGACCCAGTACTTC,CASSLGQAGTQETQYF
TRBV6-5,NA,TRBJ1-6,14,TRBD1,TGTGCCAGCAGGAAACAGGGGGCTGATTCACCCCTCCACTTT,CASRKQGADSPLHF
TRBV5-6,NA,TRBJ1-2,15,NA,TGTGCCAGCAGCTTGGTTCCGGGGCAGCCGTATGGCTACACCTTC,CASSLVPGQPYGYTF
TRBV2,NA,TRBJ1-5,15,TRBD1,TGTGCCAGCAGTGAACGACAGGGGAATAGCCAGCCCCAGCATTTT,CASSERQGNSQPQHF
TRBV18,NA,TRBJ2-1,16,NA,TGTGCCAGCTCACCACCGTCGGGGATCTCCTACAATGAGCAGTTCTTC,CASSPPSGISYNEQFF
TRBV5-6,NA,TRBJ2-3,17,TRBD2,TGTGCCAGCAGCCCGGGCGGGGGTAGCGGGGGCACAGATACGCAGTATTTT,CASSPGGGSGGTDTQYF
TRBV10-3,NA,TRBJ2-5,14,TRBD1,TGTGCCATCAGCCGGGACAGGTGGGACGAGACCCAGTACTTC,CAISRDRWDETQYF
TRBV5-6,NA,TRBJ1-6,15,NA,TGTGCCAGCAGCTTGGACAGAGAATATAATTCACCCCTCCACTTT,CASSLDREYNSPLHF
TRBV5-4,NA,TRBJ1-2,13,TRBD1,TGTGCCAGCAGCCCCGGGACAGGGGCCGGCTACACCTTC,CASSPGTGAGYTF
TRBV28,few,TRBJ2-2,15,TRBD1,TGTGCCAGCAGGCACCTTGGACAGGGACCCGGGGAGCTGTTTTTT,CASRHLGQGPGELFF
TRBV5-5,NA,TRBJ1-2,13,NA,TGTGCCAGCAGCTTGGACGTACGTTATGGCTACACCTTC,CASSLDVRYGYTF
TRBV2,NA,TRBJ1-3,14,NA,TGTGCCAGCAGTCCAAGGGGTTCTGGAAACACCATATATTTT,CASSPRGSGNTIYF
TRBV6-2/TRBV6-3,NA,TRBJ2-1,15,TRBD2,TGTGCCAGCAGTCGACTAGCGGGAGCCTACAATGAGCAGTTCTTC,CASSRLAGAYNEQFF
TRBV7-2,few,TRBJ2-6,17,NA,TGTGCCAGCAGCTTAGCAGGGGCTGCACCTGGGGCCAACGTCCTGACTTTC,CASSLAGAAPGANVLTF
TRBV6-5,NA,TRBJ1-5,15,NA,TGTGCCAGCAGTTTGGACGCCGCCGTATGGTCGCCCCAGCATTTT,CASSLDAAVWSPQHF
TRBV7-2,NA,TRBJ1-3,18,NA,TGTGCCAGCAGCTTAATTACGGACAGTTGGTCCTGGGGAAACACCATATATTTT,CASSLITDSWSWGNTIYF
TRBV11-2,NA,TRBJ1-4,13,NA,TGTGCCAGCAGCTTAGATAGGGCTGGGGAACTGTTTTTT,CASSLDRAGELFF
TRBV7-9,NA,TRBJ1-3,16,NA,TGTGCCAGCAGCCCCCCACCTCGACAGGCCGGAAACACCATATATTTT,CASSPPPRQAGNTIYF
TRBV7-2,NA,TRBJ2-1,15,NA,TGTGCCAGCAGCTTAGGGGAAGAAGGGGTCAATGAGCAGTTCTTC,CASSLGEEGVNEQFF
TRBV5-5,NA,TRBJ1-5,15,NA,TGTGCCAGCAGCTTCTCCCCAAATAGCAATCAGCCCCAGCATTTT,CASSFSPNSNQPQHF
TRBV6-6,NA,TRBJ1-4,15,NA,TGTGCCAGCAGTTTTGGGTTGGCGGAAGGTGAAAAACTGTTTTTT,CASSFGLAEGEKLFF